A single sample gave rise to the 3 T cell receptor beta chains below, sequenced in a study of beta chain features in type 1 diabetes (dated by TCRdb to between 2017 and 2018). The library was made by the immunoSEQ multiplex PCR assay. The High Capacity cDNA Reverse Transcription Kit was used to reverse transcribe all of the isolated RNA, meaning that expressed TCRB transcripts were what got sequenced. The table was pulled from immuneACCESS by TCRdb, which kept in-frame rearrangements only. Such tables lose some clones; where checked, under half of the loss comes from unresolved V genes, and the rest has no known cause. This sample is represented by a few hundred thousand clones; 15% to 20% of them were singletons. The ten top clones hold approximately 0.043% of the sample. The sequencing sample was made of naive CD4+ T cells from blood. The sample's cell subset or site label, decoded: true naive CD4+ T cells. The receptor source for this set is a woman in her late teens or twenties in good health.

This clone was counted only a few times. The gene calls are TRBV11-3 and TRBJ2-5; D not resolved. CDR3 length: 11 amino acids. Germline V gene data show CDR1 as SGHNT and CDR2 as YENEEA. The V end lost 4 bases, the J end lost 4 bases, and 4 bases lay between the germline ends. The CDR3 bases are TGTGCCAGCAGCTCTATAGAGACCCAGTACTTC. This translates into CASSSIETQYF.

The chain has TRBV6-5 and TRBJ1-2; tentatively, D is TRBD1 (6 bases). CDR1 is MNHEY and CDR2 is SVGAGI in the germline V gene. Trimming stripped 6 bases from V and 3 bases from J, with 17 bases between. This CDR3 has 15 amino acids. The CDR3 region is CASRSHRGQHYGYTF. The CDR3 coding sequence is TGTGCCAGCAGGTCTCACCGTGGACAGCACTATGGCTACACCTTC.

This clone was seen more than once but under ten times. The rearrangement joins TRBV6-6 to TRBJ1-2; D ambiguous. Trimming left V 0 bases short and J 4 bases short, with 9 bases between. The CDR3 sequence is 14 residues long. CDR1 MNHNY and CDR2 SVGAGI come from the germline V gene (reference sequence). In nucleotides, the CDR3 is TGTGCCAGCAGTTACTCGGCAGGAACCTATGGCTACACCTTC. Protein: CASSYSAGTYGYTF.